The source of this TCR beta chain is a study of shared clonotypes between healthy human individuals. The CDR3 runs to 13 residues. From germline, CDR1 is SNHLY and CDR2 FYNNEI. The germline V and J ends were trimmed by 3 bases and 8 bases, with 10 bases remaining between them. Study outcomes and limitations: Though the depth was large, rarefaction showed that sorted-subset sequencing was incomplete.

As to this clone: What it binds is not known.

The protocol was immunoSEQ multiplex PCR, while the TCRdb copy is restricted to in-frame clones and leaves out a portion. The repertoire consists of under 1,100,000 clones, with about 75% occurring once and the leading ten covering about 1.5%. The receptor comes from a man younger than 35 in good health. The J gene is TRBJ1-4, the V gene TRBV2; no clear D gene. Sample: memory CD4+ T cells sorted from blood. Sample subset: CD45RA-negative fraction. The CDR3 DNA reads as TGTGCCAGCAGTGACTTGTGGGGAGAAAAACTGTTTTTT. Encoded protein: CASSDLWGEKLFF.